The 19 T cell receptor beta chains below were found in one sample sequenced in a study of cytomegalovirus exposure and HLA in healthy donors. PCR used 60 Vbeta primers and 13 Jbeta primers. Here immunoSEQ multiplex PCR was the method, and the copy in TCRdb shows in-frame clones only, minus some. The profile shows over 150,000 clones, around 77% of them singletons. Sequenced sample: PBMCs. The receptors derive from a man aged 60 to 75 in good health and CMV-seronegative.

The chain recombines TRBV13 with TRBJ2-5; maybe TRBD2 (5 bases). Germline assignment: CDR1 PRHDT and CDR2 FYEKMQ (reference sequence). The CDR3 runs 13 residues. The ends were cut back, 5 bases at V and 6 bases at J, with 13 bases in the middle. The CDR3 loop is CASSGVGKKTQYF. The CDR3 DNA is TGTGCCAGCAGCGGAGTCGGGAAGAAGACCCAGTACTTC.

The table lists this clone with a few counts. The V gene is TRBV7-2, the J gene TRBJ1-6; the match to TRBD1 covers 10 bases. J was trimmed by 9 bases and V by 3 bases; bases with no gene match: 5. This CDR3 is built from 15 residues. CDR1 and CDR2 (germline): SGHTA, FQGNSA. This chain's CDR3 is CASSLPGQGPSPLHF. In DNA form, the CDR3 reads TGTGCCAGCAGCTTGCCGGGACAGGGGCCTTCACCCCTCCACTTT.

There are a few counts of this clone. The V and J genes are TRBV6-5 and TRBJ1-2, with TRBD1 matching 7 bases. CDR3 length equals 13 residues. Germline CDR1 reads MNHEY; CDR2 reads SVGAGI. J lost 2 bases, V lost 6 bases, and 3 bases had no gene match. CDR3 amino acids: CASSKGQNYGYTF. The CDR3 nucleotides read TGTGCCAGCAGCAAGGGACAGAACTATGGCTACACCTTC.

This rearrangement joins TRBV5-6 to TRBJ2-7; 7 positions agree with TRBD1. Germline assignment: CDR1 SGHDT and CDR2 YYEEEE. The CDR3 is 15 amino acids. Germline trimming cut 2 bases from V and 0 bases from J; bases unmatched to any gene: 5. CDR3: CASSLGDRASYEQYF. The CDR3 nucleotides read TGTGCCAGCAGCTTAGGTGACAGGGCCTCCTACGAGCAGTACTTC.

The rearrangement links TRBV5-5 to TRBJ1-1; D gene ambiguous. V was clipped by 6 bases and J by 3 bases, with 9 bases between them. The CDR3 spans 12 residues. Germline V gene lookup returns CDR1 SGHKS and CDR2 YYEKEE (reference sequence). CDR3 in DNA: TGTGCCAGCACCCCCGAGGACACTGAAGCTTTCTTT. Translation: CASTPEDTEAFF. The full variable domain, with the rest looked up from reference TRBV5-5 and TRBJ1-1, is DAGVTQSPTHLIKTRGQQVTLRCSPISGHKSVSWYQQVLGQGPQFIFQYYEKEERGRGNFPDRFSARQFPNYSSELNVNALLLGDSALYLCASTPEDTEAFFGQGTRLTVV.

The sample holds one count of this clone. This rearrangement joins TRBV10-1 to TRBJ2-2, with TRBD2 matching over 13 bases. V trimming: 5 bases; J trimming: 8 bases; junction bases outside the gene matches: 2. The CDR3 consists of 14 residues. Germline CDR1 and CDR2: WNHNN and SYGVQD (reference sequence). The DNA of the CDR3 is TGCGCCAGCAGTCGACTAGCGGGGGGTGGGGAGCTGTTTTTT. Its protein product is CASSRLAGGGELFF.

This clone came up a few times. The J gene is TRBJ1-1, the V gene TRBV7-2; TRBD1 agrees at 8 bases. V was pared by 7 bases and J by 4 bases, with 11 bases of the junction left unmatched. The germline CDR1 and CDR2 sequences are SGHTA and FQGNSA. The CDR3 totals 15 residues. The CDR3 spells CASNPAGQVGTEAFF. CDR3 DNA sequence: TGTGCCAGCAACCCCGCGGGACAGGTGGGCACTGAAGCTTTCTTT.

This CDR3 reads CAWSALATSYNEQFF. CDR3 nucleotide sequence: TGTGCCTGGAGTGCCCTAGCGACCTCCTACAATGAGCAGTTCTTC. The V and J genes are TRBV30 and TRBJ2-1, with a possible D match to TRBD2 (6 bases). V gave up 1 base and J gave up 0 bases, with 10 bases separating them. In germline, CDR1 is GTSNPN, CDR2 SVGIG (reference sequence). The CDR3 extends over 15 amino acids.

The chain employs TRBV7-9 and TRBJ2-1, with 12 positions matching TRBD1. Germline assignment: CDR1 SEHNR and CDR2 FQNEAQ (reference sequence). The CDR3 sequence is 15 residues long. The junction had 7 bases not matched to a gene; V was cut back by 7 bases and J by 6 bases. CDR3 region: CASNGGDRGPNEQFF. The CDR3 DNA is TGTGCCAGCAACGGGGGGGACAGGGGGCCCAATGAGCAGTTCTTC.

This clone was seen just once. The rearrangement joins TRBV19 to TRBJ2-3; maybe TRBD1 (6 bases). The V and J ends lost 3 bases and 7 bases respectively, with 17 bases between them. The CDR3 sequence is 15 residues long. In germline, CDR1 is LNHDA, CDR2 SQIVND (reference sequence). This chain's CDR3 is CASSISQQGRNTQYF. As DNA, the CDR3 is TGTGCCAGTAGTATTTCCCAACAGGGAAGGAATACGCAGTATTTT.

The chain is built from TRBV7-2 and TRBJ2-1; unclear D gene. The CDR3 has 13 amino acids. Germline CDR1 SGHTA, CDR2 FQGNSA. V lost 2 bases to trimming and J lost 4 bases, with 6 bases between them. The DNA for the CDR3 is TGTGCCAGCAGCTTAATCCGGTACAATGAGCAGTTCTTC. It codes for CASSLIRYNEQFF.

This clone was seen only once. This chain uses TRBV29-1 with TRBJ2-7, with 9 bases that match TRBD2. V shed 7 bases and J 6 bases; nucleotides not matched to a gene: 16. Germline CDR1 and CDR2: SQVTM and ANQGSEA. This CDR3 has 15 amino acids. This CDR3 is CSAETSVRGGSEQYF. For the CDR3, the DNA is TGCAGCGCCGAAACGTCGGTGCGGGGGGGCTCCGAGCAGTACTTC.

V and J are TRBV7-9 and TRBJ1-4; unclear D gene. CDR3 length: 13 amino acids. In germline, CDR1 is SEHNR, CDR2 FQNEAQ (reference sequence). The V end was cut by 5 bases, the J end by 5 bases, with 9 bases between. CDR3 coding DNA: TGTGCCAGCAGCCGCCCTACGAATGAAAAACTGTTTTTT. Translating gives CASSRPTNEKLFF.

The V and J genes are TRBV5-6 and TRBJ2-3, with 12 bases fitting TRBD2. Germline-derived CDR1 and CDR2 are SGHDT and YYEEEE. V was pared by 2 bases and J by 4 bases, with 5 bases of the junction left unmatched. The CDR3 totals 16 residues. In DNA form, the CDR3 reads TGTGCCAGCAGCTTACGACTAGCGGGAGAATCAGATACGCAGTATTTT. This translates into CASSLRLAGESDTQYF.

This sequence joins TRBV7-9 and TRBJ1-1; 7 nucleotides line up with TRBD1. V shed 0 bases, J shed 1 base, and the junction held 5 bases outside the gene matches. Germline CDR1 is SEHNR and CDR2 is FQNEAQ (reference sequence). The CDR3 is 16 amino acids. CDR3 loop: CASSLAAGQANTEAFF. The CDR3, as DNA: TGTGCCAGCAGCTTAGCGGCCGGACAGGCGAACACTGAAGCTTTCTTT.

This clone has just one count. One end of the junction varies from germline; a read error may be responsible. The chain has TRBV7-8 and TRBJ2-1, with TRBD2 as a possible D gene (6 bases). Per germline, CDR1 SGHVS and CDR2 FQNEAQ. CDR3 length: 15 amino acids. The CDR3 coding sequence is TGTGCCACCAGCAAGGGTAGAGCGGGTATCAATGAGCAGTTCTTC. It is translated as CATSKGRAGINEQFF.

The chain is built from TRBV7-2 and TRBJ1-6; TRBD1 aligns across 8 bases. V shed 8 bases, J shed 10 bases, and the junction held 10 bases outside the gene matches. The CDR3 covers 14 residues. CDR1 and CDR2 from the germline V gene are SGHTA and FQGNSA. Here the CDR3 reads CASSMSRGLSPLHF. The DNA of the CDR3 is TGTGCCAGCTCCATGTCCAGGGGGCTCTCACCCCTCCACTTT.

The chain employs TRBV2 and TRBJ1-4; no clear D. Germline assignment: CDR1 SNHLY and CDR2 FYNNEI. The V and J ends lost 4 bases and 7 bases respectively, with 13 bases between them. CDR3 length: 14 amino acids. The CDR3: CASSVTAGVEKLFF. In DNA, the CDR3 is TGTGCCAGCAGTGTCACTGCGGGCGTTGAAAAACTGTTTTTT.

The chain uses TRBV23-1 and TRBJ2-2, with a tentative D call TRBD1 (5 bases). TRBV23-1 is sorted into the ORF group, with uncertain function. This CDR3 is 17 amino acids long. Trimming cost V 1 base and J 2 bases, with 14 bases left between them. The CDR3 nucleotides are TGCGCCAGCAGTCAATTAGGGGCCGTCCCCAACACCGGGGAGCTGTTTTTT. It is translated as CASSQLGAVPNTGELFF.